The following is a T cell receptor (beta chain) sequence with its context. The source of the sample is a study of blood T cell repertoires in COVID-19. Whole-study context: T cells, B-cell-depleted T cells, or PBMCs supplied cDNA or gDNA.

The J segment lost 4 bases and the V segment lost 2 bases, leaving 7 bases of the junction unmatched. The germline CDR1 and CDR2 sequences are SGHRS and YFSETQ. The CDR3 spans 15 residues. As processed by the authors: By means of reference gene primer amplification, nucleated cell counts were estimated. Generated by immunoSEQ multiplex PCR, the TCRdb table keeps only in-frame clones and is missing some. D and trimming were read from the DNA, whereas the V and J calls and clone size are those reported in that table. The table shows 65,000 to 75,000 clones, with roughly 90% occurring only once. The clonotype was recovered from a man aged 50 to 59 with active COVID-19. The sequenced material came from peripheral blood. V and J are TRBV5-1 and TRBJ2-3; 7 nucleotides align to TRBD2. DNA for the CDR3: TGCGCCAGCAGCTTCCGGGGCGGGAGCGCAGATACGCAGTATTTT. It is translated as CASSFRGGSADTQYF. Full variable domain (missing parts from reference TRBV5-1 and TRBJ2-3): KAGVTQTPRYLIKTRGQQVTLSCSPISGHRSVSWYQQTPGQGLQFLFEYFSETQRNKGNFPGRFSGRQFSNSRSEMNVSTLELGDSALYLCASSFRGGSADTQYFGPGTRLTVL.